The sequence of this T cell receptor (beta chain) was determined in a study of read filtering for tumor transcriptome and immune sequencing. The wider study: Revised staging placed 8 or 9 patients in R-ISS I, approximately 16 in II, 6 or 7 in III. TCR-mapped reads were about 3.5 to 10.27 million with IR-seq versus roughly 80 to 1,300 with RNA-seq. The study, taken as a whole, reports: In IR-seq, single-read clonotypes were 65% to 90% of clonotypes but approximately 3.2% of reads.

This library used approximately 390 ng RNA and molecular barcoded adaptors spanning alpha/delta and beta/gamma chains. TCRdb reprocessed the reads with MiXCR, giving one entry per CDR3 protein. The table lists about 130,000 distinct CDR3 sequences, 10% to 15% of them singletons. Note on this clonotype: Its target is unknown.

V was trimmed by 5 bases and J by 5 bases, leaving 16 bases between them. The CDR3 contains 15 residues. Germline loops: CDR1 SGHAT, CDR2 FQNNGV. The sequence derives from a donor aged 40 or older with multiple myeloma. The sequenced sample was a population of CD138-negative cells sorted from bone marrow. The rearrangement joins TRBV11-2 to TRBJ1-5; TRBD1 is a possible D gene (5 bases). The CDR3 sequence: CASSVGQGAYQPQHF. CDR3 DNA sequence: TGTGCCAGCAGCGTTGGTCAGGGAGCTTATCAGCCCCAGCATTTT.